This T cell receptor beta chain derives from a study of T cells in localized non-small cell lung cancer. Note on this clone: Its antigen is not known.

Findings of the study overall: Adjacent uninvolved lung tissue had the highest T cell clonality, exceeding tumor. A raised T cell density in blood coincided with lengthier overall survival.

The V segment lost 3 bases and the J segment 7 bases; nucleotides outside the gene matches: 14. Germline V gene data show CDR1 as MNHNS and CDR2 as SASEGT. The CDR3 runs to 18 residues. The data were produced by immunoSEQ multiplex PCR, yet TCRdb's version contains in-frame clones alone and is incomplete. The sample yields roughly 90,000 clones, approximately 91% seen once. This chain links TRBV6-1 with TRBJ2-2, with TRBD2 matching over 10 bases. The origin of this receptor is a woman aged 35-70 years with stage II squamous cell lung carcinoma. Sequences were derived from PBMCs, sampled before any cancer treatment. The CDR3 DNA reads as TGTGCCAGCAGTGACCTAGGTAGTAGCGGGAGGAGGAACGGGGAGCTGTTTTTT. Amino acids: CASSDLGSSGRRNGELFF.